The 8 T cell receptor beta chains in this list originate from one sample, sequenced in a study of T cell responses to AZD1222 COVID-19 vaccine. Assay used: immunoSEQ multiplex PCR; TCRdb lists only in-frame clones, some missing. This sample has about 110,000 clones, with about 86% found just once. Sequencing was performed on peripheral blood, taken on day 0 of AZD1222 vaccination. The origin of the receptors is an adult in good health.

V usage is TRBV3-1 (or the pseudogene TRBV3-2) and J usage is TRBJ2-2; D is unclear. Germline-derived CDR1 and CDR2 are LGHDT and YNNKEL (reference sequence). CDR3 length: 13 amino acids. Trimming took 10 bases from V and 3 from J, leaving 12 bases between them. This CDR3 is CATRTYHTGELFF. The CDR3 region has the DNA TGTGCCACCCGGACGTACCACACCGGGGAGCTGTTTTTT.

The chain joins TRBV6-5 to TRBJ1-2, with D tentatively TRBD1 (5 bases). V was pared by 7 bases and J by 5 bases, with 14 bases between. This CDR3 has 13 residues. The germline CDR1 and CDR2 sequences are MNHEY and SVGAGI. CDR3 region: CASKVQAPYGYTF. DNA for the CDR3: TGTGCCAGCAAGGTACAGGCTCCTTATGGCTACACCTTC.

The chain couples TRBV6-2 or TRBV6-3 to TRBJ2-2; 7 bases are a match to TRBD1. The CDR3 is made up of 17 amino acids. Trimming removed 1 base from V and 3 bases from J; junction bases left unmatched: 8. Germline assignment: CDR1 MNHEY and CDR2 SVGEGT. CDR3 coding DNA: TGTGCCAGCAGTTACTTCCCCGGGACAGATTACACCGGGGAGCTGTTTTTT. Its translation is CASSYFPGTDYTGELFF.

This rearrangement joins TRBV5-1 to TRBJ1-5, with 8 bases aligning to TRBD1. Trimming removed 4 bases from V and 7 bases from J; junction bases left unmatched: 10. The V gene's germline CDR1 is SGHRS and CDR2 YFSETQ. CDR3 size: 15 residues. CDR3 DNA sequence: TGCGCCAGCAGCACTGACGGACAGGGACAACAGCCCCAGCATTTT. It translates to CASSTDGQGQQPQHF. The full variable domain, completed using reference TRBV5-1 and TRBJ1-5, is KAGVTQTPRYLIKTRGQQVTLSCSPISGHRSVSWYQQTPGQGLQFLFEYFSETQRNKGNFPGRFSGRQFSNSRSEMNVSTLELGDSALYLCASSTDGQGQQPQHFGDGTRLSIL.

This rearrangement joins TRBV28 to TRBJ1-2, with 7 bases identical to TRBD1. The J segment lost 11 bases and the V segment lost 8 bases, leaving 11 bases of the junction unmatched. The CDR3 has 12 amino acids. The germline gives CDR1 MDHEN, CDR2 SYDVKM. The CDR3 protein is CASLTPGQLYTF. For the CDR3, the DNA is TGTGCCAGCCTGACCCCGGGACAGCTTTACACCTTC.

The chain recombines TRBV5-8 with TRBJ2-3; 12 nucleotides agree with TRBD2. The junction had 14 bases not matched to a gene; V was cut back by 6 bases and J by 6 bases. Per germline, CDR1 SGHTS and CDR2 YDEGEE. The CDR3 is 17 residues long. The CDR3 nucleotides are TGTGCCAGCAACAACGCCGGGACTAGCGGGTTAGGGGATACGCAGTATTTT. As protein: CASNNAGTSGLGDTQYF.

The rearrangement links TRBV11-3 to TRBJ2-2, with a tentative D call TRBD2 (5 bases). Trimming pared 1 base from V and 5 bases from J, leaving 11 bases between. The CDR3 is 15 residues long. Germline CDR1 reads SGHNT; CDR2 reads YENEEA. DNA of the CDR3: TGTGCCAGCAGCTTAGGCGGGTCGGGGACCGGGGAGCTGTTTTTT. Residues: CASSLGGSGTGELFF.

The chain employs TRBV6-5 and TRBJ1-3, with D unresolved. The germline CDR1 and CDR2 sequences are MNHEY and SVGAGI. V dropped 6 bases and J dropped 0 bases, with 12 bases sitting between them. The CDR3 loop spans 15 amino acids. The CDR3 DNA follows: TGTGCCAGCAGGGAGTGGGCGAACTCTGGAAACACCATATATTTT. Translated: CASREWANSGNTIYF.